This T cell receptor beta chain was documented in a study of siplizumab effects on memory and regulatory T cells. V shed 2 bases and J shed 3 bases, with 12 bases lying between them. This CDR3 comprises 15 residues. The germline gives CDR1 SGHRS, CDR2 YFSETQ. Libraries were prepared by immunoSEQ multiplex PCR; TCRdb keeps only in-frame clonotypes and omits some of them. The repertoire consists of about 110,000 clones, with approximately 90% occurring once and the leading ten covering roughly 0.75%. This receptor was identified in a human donor in good health. This chain connects TRBV5-1 to TRBJ2-1; D is possibly TRBD2 (6 bases). Specimen: Tregs sorted from blood. CDR3 sequence reads: CASSFIVGSYNEQFF. Here the CDR3 DNA reads TGCGCCAGCAGCTTTATCGTCGGGAGCTACAATGAGCAGTTCTTC.